What follows describes a single T cell receptor (beta chain). The antigen is not known. The data stem from a study of T cells in Graves' hyperthyroidism and ophthalmopathy. Study-level points and caveats: Median prediction lead before ophthalmopathy onset was 6.5 months with the model. In the blood, most expanded thyroid clonotypes above 0.001 appeared as well.

Enrolled ophthalmopathy patients presented with a Clinical Activity Score of at least 3, a NOSPECS grade of at least 4, and disease duration under 3 months. The CDR3 has 14 amino acids. The V and J ends lost 2 bases and 5 bases respectively, with 13 bases between them. The germline V gene encodes CDR1 MNHEY and CDR2 SMNVEV (reference sequence). From RNA transcripts, TCR beta CDR3 regions were amplified. Using the HTBI primer set, a first-round RT-PCR was run on the TCR CDR3. In TCRdb, the multiplex PCR reads were re-called with MiXCR into one record per CDR3 protein. The table shows hundreds of thousands of distinct CDR3 sequences, with 20% occurring only once.

The J gene is TRBJ2-7, the V gene TRBV27; maybe TRBD2 (6 bases). The TCR was taken from a man in his forties or fifties with Graves' ophthalmopathy. The material sequenced was blood. CDR3 in amino acids: CASSLMEGVDEQYF. The CDR3 DNA is TGTGCCAGCAGTTTAATGGAGGGTGTGGACGAGCAGTACTTC.